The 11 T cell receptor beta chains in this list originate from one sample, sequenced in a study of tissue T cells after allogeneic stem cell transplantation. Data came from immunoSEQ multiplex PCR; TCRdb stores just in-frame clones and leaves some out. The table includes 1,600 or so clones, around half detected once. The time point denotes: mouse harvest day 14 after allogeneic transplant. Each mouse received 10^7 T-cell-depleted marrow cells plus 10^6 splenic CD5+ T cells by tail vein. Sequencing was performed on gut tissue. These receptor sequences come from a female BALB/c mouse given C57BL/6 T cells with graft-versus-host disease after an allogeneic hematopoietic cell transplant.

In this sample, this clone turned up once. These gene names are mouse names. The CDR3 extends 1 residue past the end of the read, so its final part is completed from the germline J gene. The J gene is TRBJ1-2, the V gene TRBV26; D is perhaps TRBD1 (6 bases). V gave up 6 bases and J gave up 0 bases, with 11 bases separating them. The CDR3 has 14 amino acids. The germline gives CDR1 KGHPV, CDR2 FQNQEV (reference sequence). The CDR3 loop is CASSWTVANSDYTF. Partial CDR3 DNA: TGTGCCAGCAGCTGGACAGTAGCAAACTCCGACTACACC.

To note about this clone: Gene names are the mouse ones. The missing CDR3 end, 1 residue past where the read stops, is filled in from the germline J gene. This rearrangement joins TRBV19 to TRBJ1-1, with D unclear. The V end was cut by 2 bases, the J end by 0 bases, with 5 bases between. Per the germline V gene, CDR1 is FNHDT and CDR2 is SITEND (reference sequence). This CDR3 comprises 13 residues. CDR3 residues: CASSIPANTEVFF. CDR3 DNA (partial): TGTGCCAGCAGTATCCCTGCAAACACAGAAGTCTTC.

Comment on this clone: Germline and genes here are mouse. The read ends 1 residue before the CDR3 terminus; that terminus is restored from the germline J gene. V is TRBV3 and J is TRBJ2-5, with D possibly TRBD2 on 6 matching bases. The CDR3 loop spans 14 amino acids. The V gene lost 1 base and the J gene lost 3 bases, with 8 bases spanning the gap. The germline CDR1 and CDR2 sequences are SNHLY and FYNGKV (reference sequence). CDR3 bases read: TGTGCCAGCAGCTTAGGGGGGGTGCAAGACACCCAGTAC. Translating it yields CASSLGGVQDTQY. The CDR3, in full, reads CASSLGGVQDTQYF.

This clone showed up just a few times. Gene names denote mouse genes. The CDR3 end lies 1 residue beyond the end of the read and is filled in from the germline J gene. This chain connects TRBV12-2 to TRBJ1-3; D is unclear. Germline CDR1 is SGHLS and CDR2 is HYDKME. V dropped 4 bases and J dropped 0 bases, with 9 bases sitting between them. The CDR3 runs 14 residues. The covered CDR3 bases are TGTGCCAGCTCACTACAGTATTCTGGAAATACGCTCTAT. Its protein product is CASSLQYSGNTLY. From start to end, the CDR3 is CASSLQYSGNTLYF. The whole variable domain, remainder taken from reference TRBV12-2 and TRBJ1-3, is NSGVVQSPRYIIKGKGERSILKCIPISGHLSVAWYQQTQGQELKFFIQHYDKMERDKGNLPSRFSVQQFDDYHSEMNMSALELEDSAVYFCASSLQYSGNTLYFGEGSRLIVV.

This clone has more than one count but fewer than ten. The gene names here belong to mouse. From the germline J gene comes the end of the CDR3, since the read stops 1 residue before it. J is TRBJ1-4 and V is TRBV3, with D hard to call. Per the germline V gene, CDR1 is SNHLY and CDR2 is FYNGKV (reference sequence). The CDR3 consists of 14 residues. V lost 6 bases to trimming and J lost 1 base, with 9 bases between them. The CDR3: CASSWANSNERLFF. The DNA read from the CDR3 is TGTGCCAGCAGTTGGGCCAATTCCAACGAAAGATTATTT. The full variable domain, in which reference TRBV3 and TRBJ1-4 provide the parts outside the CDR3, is GPKVLQIPSHQIIDMGQMVTLNCDPVSNHLYFYWYKQILGQQMEFLVNFYNGKVMEKSKLFKDQFSVERPDGSYFTLKIQPTALEDSAVYFCASSWANSNERLFFGHGTKLSVL.

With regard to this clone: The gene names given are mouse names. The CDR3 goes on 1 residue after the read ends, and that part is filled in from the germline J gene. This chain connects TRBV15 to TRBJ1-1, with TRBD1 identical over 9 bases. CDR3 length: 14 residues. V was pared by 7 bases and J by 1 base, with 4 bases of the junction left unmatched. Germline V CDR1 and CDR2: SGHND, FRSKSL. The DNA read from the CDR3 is TGTGCCAGCACCCTGGGACAGGGAAACACAGAAGTCTTC. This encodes CASTLGQGNTEVF. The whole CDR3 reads CASTLGQGNTEVFF.

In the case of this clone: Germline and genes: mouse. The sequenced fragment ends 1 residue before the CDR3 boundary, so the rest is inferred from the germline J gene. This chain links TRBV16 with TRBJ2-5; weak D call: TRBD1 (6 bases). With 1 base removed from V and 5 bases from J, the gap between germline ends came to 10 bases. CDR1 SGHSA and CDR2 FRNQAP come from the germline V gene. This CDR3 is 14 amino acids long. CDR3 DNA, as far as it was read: TGTGCAAGCAGCTTAGCCCAGGGGAGAGACACCCAGTAC. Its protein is CASSLAQGRDTQY. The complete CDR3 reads CASSLAQGRDTQYF.

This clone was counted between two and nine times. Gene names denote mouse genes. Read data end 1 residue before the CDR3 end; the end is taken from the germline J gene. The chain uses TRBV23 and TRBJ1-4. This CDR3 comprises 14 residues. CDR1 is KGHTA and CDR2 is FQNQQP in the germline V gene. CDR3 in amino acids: CSSSQGVSNERLFF. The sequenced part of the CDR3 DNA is TGCTCCAGCAGTCAAGGGGTTTCCAACGAAAGATTATTT.

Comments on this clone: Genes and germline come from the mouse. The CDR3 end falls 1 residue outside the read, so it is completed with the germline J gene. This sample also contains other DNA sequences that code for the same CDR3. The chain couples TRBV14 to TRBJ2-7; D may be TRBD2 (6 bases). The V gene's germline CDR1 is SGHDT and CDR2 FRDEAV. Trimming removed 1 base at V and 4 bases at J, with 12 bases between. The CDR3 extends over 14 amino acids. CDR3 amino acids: CASSFHWESYEQYF. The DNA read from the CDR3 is TGTGCCAGCAGTTTCCACTGGGAGTCTTATGAACAGTAC.

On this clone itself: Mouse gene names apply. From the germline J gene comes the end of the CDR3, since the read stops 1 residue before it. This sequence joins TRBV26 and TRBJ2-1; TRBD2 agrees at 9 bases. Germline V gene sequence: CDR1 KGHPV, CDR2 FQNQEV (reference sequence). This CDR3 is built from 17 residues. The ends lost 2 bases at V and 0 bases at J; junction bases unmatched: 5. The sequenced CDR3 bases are TGTGCCAGCAGTCTGATTGGGGGGGCCTATAACTATGCTGAGCAGTTC. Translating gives CASSLIGGAYNYAEQF. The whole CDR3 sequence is CASSLIGGAYNYAEQFF.

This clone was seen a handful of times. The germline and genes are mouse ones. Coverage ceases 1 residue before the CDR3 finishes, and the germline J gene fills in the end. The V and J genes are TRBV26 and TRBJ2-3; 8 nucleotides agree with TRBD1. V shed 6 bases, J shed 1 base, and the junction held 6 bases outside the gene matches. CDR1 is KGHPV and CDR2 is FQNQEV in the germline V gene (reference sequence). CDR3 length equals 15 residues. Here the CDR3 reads CASSSRQGRAETLYF. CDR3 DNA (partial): TGTGCCAGCAGCTCTAGACAGGGGCGTGCAGAAACGCTGTAT. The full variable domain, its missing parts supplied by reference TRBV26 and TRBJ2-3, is NSKVIQTPRYLVKGQGQKAKMRCIPEKGHPVVFWYQQNKNNEFKFLINFQNQEVLQQIDMTEKRFSAECPSNSPCSLEIQSSEAGDSALYLCASSSRQGRAETLYFGSGTRLTVL.